One and the same sample provided the 20 T cell receptor beta chains below, sequenced in a study of blood T cell repertoires in COVID-19. TCRdb's table, derived via immunoSEQ multiplex PCR, lists solely in-frame clones and lacks some. The table shows some 260,000 clones, with about 86% occurring only once. The sequenced sample was PBMCs or T cells enriched from blood (not recorded which). The receptors come from a man under 40 with acute COVID-19.

V is TRBV18 and J is TRBJ1-2, with 10 bases aligning to TRBD1. Losses at the gene ends were 4 bases for V and 6 bases for J; bases not matched to a gene: 2. This CDR3 has 13 amino acids. The germline CDR1 and CDR2 sequences are KGHSH and LQKENI. This chain's CDR3 is CASSRDRGNGYTF. Here the CDR3 DNA reads TGTGCCAGCTCACGGGACAGGGGAAATGGCTACACCTTC.

In regard to this clone: At one end the junction does not follow the germline gene, possibly because of a read error. The rearrangement uses TRBV6-5 and TRBJ2-5; 11 bases match TRBD1. The germline gives CDR1 MNHEY, CDR2 SVGAGI. This CDR3 contains 13 residues. The CDR3: CAGRTGGGETQYF. CDR3 DNA sequence: TGTGCCGGCAGGACAGGGGGCGGGGAGACCCAGTACTTC.

In this sample, this clone turned up a few times. V gene TRBV6-5 combines with J gene TRBJ1-5; D unresolved. This CDR3 comprises 13 residues. Germline V CDR1 and CDR2: MNHEY, SVGAGI. V shed 2 bases and J shed 6 bases, with 8 bases lying between them. CDR3 nucleotide sequence: TGTGCCAGCAGTTACGGTCGCGCTCAGCCCCAGCATTTT. Protein: CASSYGRAQPQHF.

V gene TRBV5-4 combines with J gene TRBJ1-1, with 9 nucleotides matching TRBD1. The germline V gene encodes CDR1 SGHNT and CDR2 YYREEE (reference sequence). This CDR3 has 15 amino acids. The J segment lost 7 bases and the V segment lost 4 bases, leaving 11 bases of the junction unmatched. As DNA, the CDR3 is TGTGCCAGCAGCCCCCGGACAGGGGAAAGCAGTGAAGCTTTCTTT. It specifies CASSPRTGESSEAFF. The variable domain in full, with the rest retrieved from reference TRBV5-4 and TRBJ1-1, is ETGVTQSPTHLIKTRGQQVTLRCSSQSGHNTVSWYQQALGQGPQFIFQYYREEENGRGNFPPRFSGLQFPNYSSELNVNALELDDSALYLCASSPRTGESSEAFFGQGTRLTVV.

The rearrangement joins TRBV24-1 to TRBJ2-7, with 7 positions matching TRBD2. The length of the CDR3 is 13 residues. CDR1 and CDR2 from the germline V gene are KGHDR and SFDVKD. The J segment lost 1 base and the V segment lost 10 bases, leaving 6 bases of the junction unmatched. The CDR3 sequence is CATGAGLSYEQYV. The CDR3 DNA reads TGTGCCACGGGAGCGGGACTGTCCTACGAGCAGTACGTC.

This chain links TRBV11-2 with TRBJ2-1, with a tentative D call TRBD1 (6 bases). Trimming cost V 1 base and J 6 bases, with 13 bases left between them. The CDR3 sequence is 15 residues long. Per the germline V gene, CDR1 is SGHAT and CDR2 is FQNNGV. CDR3 residues: CASSLVRGAANEQFF. The DNA for the CDR3 is TGTGCCAGCAGCTTAGTCAGGGGCGCCGCCAATGAGCAGTTCTTC.

The chain uses TRBV7-9 and TRBJ2-3; D is perhaps TRBD2 (6 bases). The CDR3 sequence is 18 residues long. Per the germline V gene, CDR1 is SEHNR and CDR2 is FQNEAQ (reference sequence). Trimming cost V 2 bases and J 0 bases, with 18 bases left between them. This CDR3 is CASSLPASADTSTDTQYF. CDR3 sequence (DNA): TGTGCCAGCAGCTTACCCGCTAGCGCAGACACTAGCACAGATACGCAGTATTTT.

This clone has a single count. At one end, the junction sequence differs from germline, possibly due to a read error. The rearrangement joins TRBV5-1 to TRBJ1-1; no definite D call. This CDR3 has 16 residues. The germline V gene encodes CDR1 SGHRS and CDR2 YFSETQ. The CDR3 region has the DNA TGTGCCAGCAGCCGGGGATCCGATTTCATTGGCACTGAAGCTTTCTTT. This codes for CASSRGSDFIGTEAFF.

The chain has TRBV12-3 or TRBV12-4 and TRBJ2-3; the match to TRBD2 covers 7 bases. The V segment lost 2 bases and the J segment 10 bases; nucleotides outside the gene matches: 3. The CDR3 is 12 amino acids. The CDR3 sequence is CASSLRAGAQYF. CDR3 DNA: TGTGCCAGCAGTTTAAGGGCGGGGGCGCAGTATTTT.

This clone was picked up one time. V is TRBV6-5 and J is TRBJ1-2; 10 bases are shared with TRBD1. V shed 4 bases and J 8 bases; nucleotides not matched to a gene: 10. CDR1 is MNHEY and CDR2 is SVGAGI in the germline V gene. The length of the CDR3 is 15 residues. CDR3 protein: CASSSGTGQGKGYTF. CDR3 coding DNA: TGTGCCAGCAGTTCTGGAACGGGACAGGGGAAGGGCTACACCTTC.

The rearrangement links TRBV27 to TRBJ2-3; 8 nucleotides agree with TRBD1. The CDR3 runs to 14 residues. Losses at the gene ends were 4 bases for V and 4 bases for J; bases not matched to a gene: 4. Germline lookup yields CDR1 MNHEY and CDR2 SMNVEV (reference sequence). The CDR3 is CASSSTGGPDTQYF. CDR3 DNA: TGTGCCAGCAGTTCCACAGGGGGTCCAGATACGCAGTATTTT.

This chain connects TRBV18 to TRBJ2-7; the D is unclear. Germline V CDR1 and CDR2: KGHSH, LQKENI. The CDR3 runs to 12 residues. V was trimmed by 2 bases and J by 6 bases, leaving 8 bases between them. The CDR3 is CASSPESGEQYV. CDR3 nucleotides: TGTGCCAGCTCACCAGAATCGGGCGAGCAGTACGTC.

The chain joins TRBV4-1 to TRBJ1-3; D might be TRBD1 (5 bases). The V and J ends lost 3 bases and 0 bases respectively, with 9 bases between them. Germline V gene lookup returns CDR1 MGHRA and CDR2 YSYEKL. This CDR3 comprises 15 residues. The CDR3 here is CASSQRQFSGNTIYF. The CDR3 DNA reads TGCGCCAGCAGCCAGCGACAGTTCTCTGGAAACACCATATATTTT.

J is TRBJ1-1 and V is TRBV10-3; TRBD1 agrees at 8 bases. The germline gives CDR1 ENHRY, CDR2 SYGVKD. The V and J ends lost 4 bases and 4 bases, in that order; junction bases with no gene match: 8. The CDR3 has 15 amino acids. The CDR3 here is CAISAKQGGSTEAFF. Written as DNA, the CDR3 is TGTGCCATCAGTGCAAAACAGGGGGGTAGCACTGAAGCTTTCTTT.

The chain joins TRBV6-6 to TRBJ2-5, with D hard to call. Trimming stripped 0 bases from V and 5 bases from J, with 10 bases between. CDR1 and CDR2 (germline): MNHNY, SVGAGI (reference sequence). CDR3 length: 14 amino acids. The CDR3 sequence: CASSYSKMRETQYF. CDR3 DNA sequence: TGTGCCAGCAGTTACTCGAAGATGAGGGAGACCCAGTACTTC.

The chain couples TRBV6-1 to TRBJ2-3; 7 bases align to TRBD1. With 2 bases clipped from V and 0 bases from J, the junction kept 8 bases outside the gene matches. The CDR3 has 17 amino acids. The V gene's germline CDR1 is MNHNS and CDR2 SASEGT. In nucleotides, the CDR3 is TGTGCCAGCAGTGAATTGGAAACAGGGGTGAGCACAGATACGCAGTATTTT. This gives the protein CASSELETGVSTDTQYF.

This sequence joins TRBV6-6 and TRBJ2-2; D not certain. The germline V gene has CDR1 MNHNY and CDR2 SVGAGI (reference sequence). V lost 6 bases and J 11 bases, leaving 10 bases between the germline ends. This CDR3 has 11 residues. The CDR3 is CASSDGAELFF. CDR3 nucleotide sequence: TGTGCCAGCAGCGACGGAGCCGAGCTGTTTTTT.

V is TRBV7-6 and J is TRBJ1-1; the match to TRBD1 covers 8 bases. Germline V CDR1 and CDR2: SGHVS, FNYEAQ. V shed 5 bases and J 4 bases; nucleotides not matched to a gene: 15. There are 17 residues in the CDR3. The CDR3 coding sequence is TGTGCCAGCAGCCTCGCCGGGACAGGCTCCATGAGCACTGAAGCTTTCTTT. Protein product: CASSLAGTGSMSTEAFF.

V usage is TRBV28 and J usage is TRBJ2-7; the match to TRBD1 covers 8 bases. The CDR3 sequence is 14 residues long. CDR1 MDHEN and CDR2 SYDVKM come from the germline V gene. The V and J ends lost 2 bases and 2 bases, in that order; junction bases with no gene match: 2. This CDR3 reads CASSLGQGAYEQYV. CDR3 DNA sequence: TGTGCCAGCAGTTTAGGACAGGGAGCCTACGAGCAGTACGTC.

V gene TRBV29-1 combines with J gene TRBJ1-1; 7 bases line up with TRBD1. The CDR3 is made up of 13 amino acids. Per the germline V gene, CDR1 is SQVTM and CDR2 is ANQGSEA. Trimming removed 6 bases from V and 4 bases from J; junction bases left unmatched: 8. The CDR3 nucleotides are TGCAGCGTCCTATCAGGGGGGCTCACTGAAGCTTTCTTT. Its translation: CSVLSGGLTEAFF.